Included here is one TCR beta chain sequence, with context. Original processing notes: Estimated nucleated cell counts came from reference gene primer amplification. Using immunoSEQ multiplex PCR, the repertoire was profiled, and TCRdb retains in-frame clones only, with some absent. D and trimming were read from the DNA, whereas the V and J calls and clone size are those reported in that table. The table has about 390,000 clones, about 86% seen once. The data derive from a study of blood T cell repertoires in COVID-19. Study-wide background: Acute and convalescent COVID-19 samples came from the United States, Italy and Spain. The cDNA or gDNA used as material had been derived from T cells, B-cell-depleted T cells, or PBMCs.

The CDR3 is 13 residues long. Per the germline V gene, CDR1 is SGDLS and CDR2 is YYNGEE. V lost 4 bases and J 5 bases, leaving 13 bases between the germline ends. Assignments of participants to cohorts depended upon their own reported clinical history. Input material: PBMCs or T cells enriched from blood (not recorded which). This chain uses TRBV9 with TRBJ2-7; TRBD2 is a possible D gene (6 bases). The receptor was isolated from a woman aged 50 to 60 who had recovered from COVID-19. This CDR3 is CASSPQGGDEQYF. The CDR3 DNA sequence: TGTGCCAGCAGCCCGCAGGGAGGTGACGAGCAGTACTTC.